The next 19 T cell receptor beta chains were all read from a single sample in a study of blood T cell repertoires in COVID-19. Using immunoSEQ multiplex PCR, the repertoire was profiled, and TCRdb retains in-frame clones only, with some absent. The sample consists of around 190,000 clones, 65% to 85% of them appearing once. The specimen was PBMCs or T cells enriched from blood (not recorded which). These receptors were collected from a woman in her 30s who had recovered from COVID-19.

The chain couples TRBV2 to TRBJ1-2; D is possibly TRBD1 (6 bases). Trimming shortened V by 2 bases and J by 6 bases, and 22 bases separated the two germline ends. This CDR3 is built from 17 residues. Germline lookup yields CDR1 SNHLY and CDR2 FYNNEI. The CDR3: CASSELTRGKGLDGYTF. In DNA, the CDR3 is TGTGCCAGCAGTGAATTAACAAGGGGGAAGGGGCTGGATGGCTACACCTTC.

This rearrangement joins TRBV5-4 to TRBJ1-2; D perhaps matches TRBD1 (5 bases). Trimming took 5 bases from V and 7 from J, leaving 12 bases between them. Germline CDR1 is SGHNT and CDR2 is YYREEE (reference sequence). This CDR3 contains 12 residues. The CDR3: CASSPGITGYTF. In DNA form, the CDR3 reads TGTGCCAGCAGTCCAGGGATAACTGGCTACACCTTC.

The CDR3: CASSQAIQGKVYNEQFF. The CDR3 bases are TGTGCCAGCAGCCAAGCTATACAGGGTAAAGTCTACAATGAGCAGTTCTTC. This sequence joins TRBV3-1 (or the pseudogene TRBV3-2) and TRBJ2-1; D is perhaps TRBD1 (6 bases). The CDR3 runs to 17 residues. Trimming removed 1 base at V and 3 bases at J, with 16 bases between. Germline V lookup: CDR1 LGHDT, CDR2 YNNKEL (reference sequence).

The table lists this clone with a count of one. V and J are TRBV19 and TRBJ2-2; tentatively, D is TRBD2 (7 bases). CDR3 length: 16 residues. The V gene's germline CDR1 is LNHDA and CDR2 SQIVND (reference sequence). Trimming left V 3 bases short and J 0 bases short, with 11 bases between. The CDR3: CASSMGGTTNTGELFF. The DNA of the CDR3 is TGTGCCAGTAGTATGGGAGGGACAACGAACACCGGGGAGCTGTTTTTT.

The rearrangement links TRBV7-9 to TRBJ1-1; D is uncertain. With 3 bases removed from V and 6 bases from J, the gap between germline ends came to 5 bases. CDR3 length equals 11 residues. Germline CDR1 is SEHNR and CDR2 is FQNEAQ (reference sequence). The CDR3 bases are TGTGCCAGCAGCTTCCACTCTGAAGCTTTCTTT. It translates to CASSFHSEAFF.

J is TRBJ1-5 and V is TRBV7-9, with TRBD1 matching over 7 bases. The J segment lost 7 bases and the V segment lost 5 bases, leaving 5 bases of the junction unmatched. The CDR3 is made up of 13 amino acids. In germline, CDR1 is SEHNR, CDR2 FQNEAQ (reference sequence). The CDR3 loop reads CASSQDRTQPQHF. The CDR3 coding sequence is TGTGCCAGCAGCCAGGACAGGACACAGCCCCAGCATTTT.

There are a few counts of this clone. Other DNA sequences in the sample encode the same CDR3. The chain employs TRBV5-1 and TRBJ2-3; a possible D gene is TRBD1 (6 bases). Trimming cost V 0 bases and J 0 bases, with 8 bases left between them. Germline V lookup: CDR1 SGHRS, CDR2 YFSETQ. This CDR3 comprises 15 residues. The DNA for the CDR3 is TGCGCCAGCAGCTTGGAGGGGGATAGCACAGATACGCAGTATTTT. Protein sequence: CASSLEGDSTDTQYF.

This sequence joins TRBV6-6 and TRBJ2-7; D perhaps matches TRBD1 (6 bases). CDR3 length: 14 residues. Looked up from germline, CDR1 is MNHNY and CDR2 is SVGAGI (reference sequence). Deletions cut 2 bases from V and 2 bases from J, with 10 bases between. CDR3 bases: TGTGCCAGCAGTTACCCGGACAGTACCTACGAGCAGTACTTC. This encodes CASSYPDSTYEQYF.

The chain joins TRBV27 to TRBJ2-1, with a weak D call TRBD2 (5 bases). V gave up 5 bases and J gave up 8 bases, with 16 bases separating them. CDR3 length equals 14 residues. Germline V gives CDR1 MNHEY, CDR2 SMNVEV (reference sequence). The CDR3 DNA sequence: TGTGCCAGCAGTCCGCGAAACCTAGCCTATGAGCAGTTCTTC. This codes for CASSPRNLAYEQFF.

The chain uses TRBV30 and TRBJ2-2, with D possibly TRBD2 on 5 matching bases. Germline lookup yields CDR1 GTSNPN and CDR2 SVGIG (reference sequence). CDR3 length: 16 residues. Trimming shortened V by 1 base and J by 3 bases, and 15 bases separated the two germline ends. Here the CDR3 reads CAWSGLTGMDTGELFF. The DNA of the CDR3 is TGTGCCTGGAGTGGTCTGACGGGGATGGACACCGGGGAGCTGTTTTTT.

V and J are TRBV14 and TRBJ2-2; the D gene is possibly TRBD1 (5 bases). Per the germline V gene, CDR1 is SGHDN and CDR2 is FVKESK. V gave up 3 bases and J gave up 3 bases, with 5 bases separating them. The CDR3 covers 13 residues. The CDR3 DNA reads TGTGCCAGCAGCCACAGGGACACCGGGGAGCTGTTTTTT. Translation: CASSHRDTGELFF.

In this sample, this clone turned up a few times. The chain employs TRBV29-1 and TRBJ2-7; TRBD1 matches at 7 bases. Germline lookup yields CDR1 SQVTM and CDR2 ANQGSEA. This CDR3 spans 13 amino acids. The V gene end was trimmed by 7 bases and the J gene end by 3 bases; junction bases not matched to a gene: 9. The CDR3 reads CSGATGTDYEQYF. CDR3 bases: TGCAGCGGTGCGACAGGGACCGACTACGAGCAGTACTTC.

This rearrangement joins TRBV24-1 to TRBJ2-2; weak D call: TRBD1 (5 bases). The V end was cut by 4 bases, the J end by 1 base, with 12 bases between. CDR1 and CDR2 from the germline V gene are KGHDR and SFDVKD. The CDR3 extends over 16 amino acids. CDR3 DNA: TGTGCCACCAGTGACCCTGCCGACAGGAACACCGGGGAGCTGTTTTTT. This gives the protein CATSDPADRNTGELFF.

J is TRBJ2-1 and V is TRBV7-3; 15 bases line up with TRBD2. V dropped 1 base and J dropped 7; count of bases not matched to a gene: 2. Germline V CDR1 and CDR2: SGHTA, FQGTGA. CDR3 length: 16 amino acids. The CDR3 DNA sequence: TGTGCCAGCAGCTTAATTGGGACTAGCGGGAGGAATGAGCAGTTCTTC. Translation: CASSLIGTSGRNEQFF. The full variable domain, in which reference TRBV7-3 and TRBJ2-1 provide the parts outside the CDR3, is GAGVSQTPSNKVTEKGKYVELRCDPISGHTALYWYRQSLGQGPEFLIYFQGTGAADDSGLPNDRFFAVRPEGSVSTLKIQRTERGDSAVYLCASSLIGTSGRNEQFFGPGTRLTVL.

CDR3 in DNA: TGCGCCAGCAGCCTTCGACAGGGACTGAGCTATGGCTACACCTTC. It is translated as CASSLRQGLSYGYTF. This chain joins TRBV5-1 and TRBJ1-2; TRBD1 matches 7 bases. Looked up from germline, CDR1 is SGHRS and CDR2 is YFSETQ. Trimming removed 4 bases from V and 4 bases from J; junction bases left unmatched: 10. There are 15 residues in the CDR3.

V and J are TRBV3-1 (or the pseudogene TRBV3-2) and TRBJ2-2; tentative D call: TRBD1 (6 bases). Germline CDR1 reads LGHDT; CDR2 reads YNNKEL (reference sequence). The CDR3 runs to 16 residues. V lost 1 base and J lost 1, with 10 bases in between. CDR3 sequence reads: CASSQVRGGNTGELFF. CDR3 coding DNA: TGTGCCAGCAGCCAAGTCAGGGGCGGGAACACCGGGGAGCTGTTTTTT.

This chain uses TRBV11-2 with TRBJ1-2, with TRBD1 identical over 8 bases. The CDR3 contains 13 residues. CDR1 SGHAT and CDR2 FQNNGV come from the germline V gene. V lost 3 bases and J lost 3; bases outside the gene matches: 0. DNA for the CDR3: TGTGCCAGCAGCTTGGGACAGGACTATGGCTACACCTTC. Translation: CASSLGQDYGYTF.

The rearrangement joins TRBV6-5 to TRBJ2-4; D gene ambiguous. Between the trimmed V and J ends, which lost 2 bases and 0 bases, there was a span of 11 bases. This CDR3 contains 16 residues. Germline CDR1 MNHEY, CDR2 SVGAGI. This chain's CDR3 is CASSYGAALAKNIQYF. The CDR3, as DNA: TGTGCCAGCAGTTACGGTGCGGCACTAGCCAAAAACATTCAGTACTTC.

J is TRBJ1-3 and V is TRBV7-2, with TRBD1 matching 8 bases. This CDR3 comprises 16 residues. The trim removed 5 bases at V and 0 bases at J, leaving 6 bases unmatched. Germline CDR1 and CDR2: SGHTA and FQGNSA. Here the CDR3 DNA reads TGTGCCAGCAGCCAATTCACAGGGGGCTCTGGAAACACCATATATTTT. Its protein product is CASSQFTGGSGNTIYF.